These 6 T cell receptor beta chains came from one sample sequenced in a study of shared clonotypes between healthy human individuals. Sequencing used immunoSEQ multiplex PCR; TCRdb keeps in-frame clones, though not all of them. The profile shows around 2,000,000 clones, roughly 91% of them singletons. Naive CD8 cells lacked CD45RO, underwent positive selection for CCR7 and left out terminally differentiated effector memory CD45RA+ cells. What was sequenced was naive CD8+ T cells from PBMCs. Every receptor here comes from a man aged 18-30 years in good health. Some clones in this sample may be carry-over from other donors' samples.

This clone was found a few times. This sequence joins TRBV5-4 and TRBJ1-1, with 7 bases fitting TRBD1. The germline V gene has CDR1 SGHNT and CDR2 YYREEE (reference sequence). This CDR3 region has 14 residues. Losses at the gene ends were 0 bases for V and 3 bases for J; bases not matched to a gene: 2. The CDR3 here is CASSLGDSYTEAFF. The CDR3 DNA follows: TGTGCCAGCAGCTTGGGGGACAGTTACACTGAAGCTTTCTTT. The variable domain in full, completed from reference TRBV5-4 and TRBJ1-1, reads ETGVTQSPTHLIKTRGQQVTLRCSSQSGHNTVSWYQQALGQGPQFIFQYYREEENGRGNFPPRFSGLQFPNYSSELNVNALELDDSALYLCASSLGDSYTEAFFGQGTRLTVV.

The rearrangement uses TRBV19 and TRBJ2-1, with D possibly being TRBD2 (5 bases). The CDR3 consists of 13 residues. Trimming left V 6 bases short and J 2 bases short, with 8 bases between. CDR1 and CDR2 from the germline V gene are LNHDA and SQIVND (reference sequence). CDR3 DNA sequence: TGTGCCAGTAGCCGGGATCCCTACAATGAGCAGTTCTTC. Protein sequence: CASSRDPYNEQFF.

The chain links TRBV27 to TRBJ2-7, with D possibly called TRBD1 or TRBD2 (5 bases each). V lost 2 bases to trimming and J lost 5 bases, with 13 bases between them. The CDR3 length is 14 residues. The germline V gene encodes CDR1 MNHEY and CDR2 SMNVEV (reference sequence). CDR3 sequence reads: CASSLTTGPNEQYF. For the CDR3, the DNA is TGTGCCAGCAGTTTAACTACGGGGCCTAACGAGCAGTACTTC.

The V and J genes are TRBV28 and TRBJ1-1; no firm D call. This CDR3 contains 19 residues. Germline V gene lookup returns CDR1 MDHEN and CDR2 SYDVKM. Trimming removed 2 bases at V and 0 bases at J, with 22 bases between. The CDR3 protein is CASSLPSTGEKGMNTEAFF. The DNA of the CDR3 is TGTGCCAGCAGTTTACCCTCGACGGGAGAGAAGGGCATGAACACTGAAGCTTTCTTT. Based on the CDR3 plus reference TRBV28 and TRBJ1-1, the full variable domain is DVKVTQSSRYLVKRTGEKVFLECVQDMDHENMFWYRQDPGLGLRLIYFSYDVKMKEKGDIPEGYSVSREKKERFSLILESASTNQTSMYLCASSLPSTGEKGMNTEAFFGQGTRLTVV.

The chain is built from TRBV6-5 and TRBJ1-1; TRBD1 matches at 7 bases. CDR3 length: 12 amino acids. The germline V gene encodes CDR1 MNHEY and CDR2 SVGAGI. The V segment lost 5 bases and the J segment 8 bases; nucleotides outside the gene matches: 5. The CDR3, as DNA: TGTGCCAGCAGTACCGGGACAGTCGAAGCTTTCTTT. Translating gives CASSTGTVEAFF.

The chain joins TRBV4-1 to TRBJ2-1, with TRBD2 matching 8 bases. CDR1 is MGHRA, CDR2 YSYEKL, per germline. V was pared by 2 bases and J by 2 bases, with 11 bases of the junction left unmatched. The CDR3 contains 18 residues. The CDR3 coding sequence is TGCGCCAGCAGCCAACTACCTGGAGCGCGGGAGGCCTACAATGAGCAGTTCTTC. Residues: CASSQLPGAREAYNEQFF.